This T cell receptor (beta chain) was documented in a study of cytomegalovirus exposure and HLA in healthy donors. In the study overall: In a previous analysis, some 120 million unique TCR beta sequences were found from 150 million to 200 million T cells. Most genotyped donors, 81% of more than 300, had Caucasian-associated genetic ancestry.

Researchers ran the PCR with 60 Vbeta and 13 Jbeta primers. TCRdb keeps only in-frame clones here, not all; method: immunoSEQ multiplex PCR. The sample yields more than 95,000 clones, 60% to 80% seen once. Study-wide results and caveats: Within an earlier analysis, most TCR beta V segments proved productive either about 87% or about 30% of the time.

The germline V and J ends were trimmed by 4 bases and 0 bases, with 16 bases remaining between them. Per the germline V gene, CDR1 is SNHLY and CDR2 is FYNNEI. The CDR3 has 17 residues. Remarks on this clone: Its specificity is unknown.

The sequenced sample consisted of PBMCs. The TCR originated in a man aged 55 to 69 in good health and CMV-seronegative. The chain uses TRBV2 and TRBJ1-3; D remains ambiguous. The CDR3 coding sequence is TGTGCCAGCAGTGGAAGAGTCTCCTTGCCCTCTGGAAACACCATATATTTT. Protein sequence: CASSGRVSLPSGNTIYF.